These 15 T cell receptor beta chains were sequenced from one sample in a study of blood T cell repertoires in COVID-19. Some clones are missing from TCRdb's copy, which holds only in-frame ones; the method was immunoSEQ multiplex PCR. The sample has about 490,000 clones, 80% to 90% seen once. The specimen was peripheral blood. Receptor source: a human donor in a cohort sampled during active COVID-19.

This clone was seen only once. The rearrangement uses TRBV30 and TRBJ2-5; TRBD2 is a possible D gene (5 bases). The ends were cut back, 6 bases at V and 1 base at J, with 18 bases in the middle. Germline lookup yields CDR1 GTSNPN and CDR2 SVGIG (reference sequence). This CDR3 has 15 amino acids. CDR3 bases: TGTGCCTGCTATGATCGGGGTGGCTTCCAAGAGACCCAGTACTTC. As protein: CACYDRGGFQETQYF.

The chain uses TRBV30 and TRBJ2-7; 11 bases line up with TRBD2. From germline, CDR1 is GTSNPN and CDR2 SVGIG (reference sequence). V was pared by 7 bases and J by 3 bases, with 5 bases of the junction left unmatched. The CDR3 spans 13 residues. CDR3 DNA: TGTGCCTACTCCGGGACTAGCGGCTACGAGCAGTACTTC. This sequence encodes CAYSGTSGYEQYF.

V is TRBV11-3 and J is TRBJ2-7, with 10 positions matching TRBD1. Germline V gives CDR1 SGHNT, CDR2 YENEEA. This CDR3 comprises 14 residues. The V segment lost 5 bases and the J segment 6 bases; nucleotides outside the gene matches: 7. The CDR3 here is CASSQTTGGGEQYF. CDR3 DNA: TGTGCCAGCAGCCAAACGACAGGGGGCGGCGAGCAGTACTTC.

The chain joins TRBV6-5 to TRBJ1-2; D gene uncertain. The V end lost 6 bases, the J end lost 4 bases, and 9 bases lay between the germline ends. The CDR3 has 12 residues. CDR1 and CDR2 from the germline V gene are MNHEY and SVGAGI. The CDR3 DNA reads TGTGCCAGCAGCGGGGAGGGCTATGGCTACACCTTC. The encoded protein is CASSGEGYGYTF.

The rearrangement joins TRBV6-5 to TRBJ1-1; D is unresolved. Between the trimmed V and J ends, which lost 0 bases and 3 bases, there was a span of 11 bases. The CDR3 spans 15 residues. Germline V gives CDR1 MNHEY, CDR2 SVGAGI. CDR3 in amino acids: CASSYSLQFDTEAFF. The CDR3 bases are TGTGCCAGCAGTTACTCGTTACAGTTTGACACTGAAGCTTTCTTT.

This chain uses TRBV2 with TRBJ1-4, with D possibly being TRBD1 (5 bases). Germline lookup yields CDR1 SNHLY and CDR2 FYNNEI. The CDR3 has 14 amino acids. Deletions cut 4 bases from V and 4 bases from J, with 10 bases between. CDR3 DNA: TGTGCCAGCAGTGCGGGACTGAATAATGAAAAACTGTTTTTT. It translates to CASSAGLNNEKLFF.

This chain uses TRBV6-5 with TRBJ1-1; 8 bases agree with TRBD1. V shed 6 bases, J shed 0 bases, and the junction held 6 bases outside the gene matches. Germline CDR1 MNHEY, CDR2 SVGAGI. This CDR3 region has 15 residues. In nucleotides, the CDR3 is TGTGCCAGCAGGGCCGGGACAGGATTGAACACTGAAGCTTTCTTT. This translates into CASRAGTGLNTEAFF.

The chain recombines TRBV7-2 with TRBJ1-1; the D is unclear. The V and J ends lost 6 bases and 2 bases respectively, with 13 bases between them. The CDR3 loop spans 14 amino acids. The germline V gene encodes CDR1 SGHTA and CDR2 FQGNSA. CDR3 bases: TGTGCCAGCAGGTGGATTCGGGGAAACACTGAAGCTTTCTTT. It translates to CASRWIRGNTEAFF.

The CDR3 is CAWGGPSYEQYF. In DNA, the CDR3 is TGTGCCTGGGGTGGGCCTTCCTACGAGCAGTACTTC. The V call is TRBV30, the J call TRBJ2-7; D is ambiguous. CDR1 is GTSNPN, CDR2 SVGIG, per germline (reference sequence). V was pared by 5 bases and J by 1 base, with 9 bases between. The CDR3 totals 12 residues.

CDR3 amino acids: CASSHDMGNTIYF. In nucleotides, the CDR3 is TGTGCCAGCAGTCACGACATGGGAAACACCATATATTTT. The gene calls are TRBV6-2 or TRBV6-3 and TRBJ1-3, with D unclear. CDR1 and CDR2 (germline): MNHEY, SVGEGT. V was shortened by 5 bases and J by 4 bases, with 9 bases between the two germline ends. The CDR3 is made up of 13 amino acids.

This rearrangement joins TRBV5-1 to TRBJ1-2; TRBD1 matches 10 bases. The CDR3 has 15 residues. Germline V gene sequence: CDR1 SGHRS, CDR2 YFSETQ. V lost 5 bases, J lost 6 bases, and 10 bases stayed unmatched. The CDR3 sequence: CASSYGPGQGDGYTF. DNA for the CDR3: TGCGCCAGCAGTTACGGTCCCGGACAGGGGGATGGCTACACCTTC.

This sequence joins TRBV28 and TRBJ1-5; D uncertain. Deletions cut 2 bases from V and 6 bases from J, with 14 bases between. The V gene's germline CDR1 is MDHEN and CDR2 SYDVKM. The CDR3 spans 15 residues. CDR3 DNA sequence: TGTGCCAGCAGTTTACAATTAGGAGACGCTCAGCCCCAGCATTTT. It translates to CASSLQLGDAQPQHF. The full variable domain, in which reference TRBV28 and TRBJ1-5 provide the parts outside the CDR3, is DVKVTQSSRYLVKRTGEKVFLECVQDMDHENMFWYRQDPGLGLRLIYFSYDVKMKEKGDIPEGYSVSREKKERFSLILESASTNQTSMYLCASSLQLGDAQPQHFGDGTRLSIL.

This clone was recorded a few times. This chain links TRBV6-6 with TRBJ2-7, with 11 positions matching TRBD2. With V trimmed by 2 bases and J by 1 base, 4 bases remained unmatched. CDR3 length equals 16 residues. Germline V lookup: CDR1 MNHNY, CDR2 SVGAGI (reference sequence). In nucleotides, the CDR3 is TGTGCCAGCAGTTACGGGGGACTAGCGGATTCCTACGAGCAGTACTTC. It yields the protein CASSYGGLADSYEQYF.

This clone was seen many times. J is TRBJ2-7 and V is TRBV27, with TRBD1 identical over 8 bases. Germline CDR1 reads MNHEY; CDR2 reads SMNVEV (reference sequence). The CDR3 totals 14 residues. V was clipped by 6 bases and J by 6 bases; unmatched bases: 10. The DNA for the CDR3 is TGTGCCAGCAGGGCCCGGGACAGGCCTAGCGAGCAGTACTTC. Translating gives CASRARDRPSEQYF.

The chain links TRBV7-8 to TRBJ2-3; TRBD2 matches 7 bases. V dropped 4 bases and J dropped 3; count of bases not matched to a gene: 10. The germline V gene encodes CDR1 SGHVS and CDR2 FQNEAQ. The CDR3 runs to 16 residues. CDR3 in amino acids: CASSYLAGAVTDTQYF. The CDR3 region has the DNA TGTGCCAGCAGCTATCTCGCGGGAGCTGTAACAGATACGCAGTATTTT.